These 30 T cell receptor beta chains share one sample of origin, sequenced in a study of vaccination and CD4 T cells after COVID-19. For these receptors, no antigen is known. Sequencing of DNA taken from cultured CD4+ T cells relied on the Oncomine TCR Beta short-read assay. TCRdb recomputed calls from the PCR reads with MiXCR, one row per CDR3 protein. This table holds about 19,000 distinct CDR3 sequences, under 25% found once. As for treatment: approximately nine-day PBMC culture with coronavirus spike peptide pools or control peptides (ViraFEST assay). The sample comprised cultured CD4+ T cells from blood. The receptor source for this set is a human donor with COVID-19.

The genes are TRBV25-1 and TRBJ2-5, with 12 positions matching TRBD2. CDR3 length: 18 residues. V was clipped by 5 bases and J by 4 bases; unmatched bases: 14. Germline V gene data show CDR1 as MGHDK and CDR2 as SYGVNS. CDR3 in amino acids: CASSSPPSGGDYPETQYF. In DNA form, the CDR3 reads TGTGCCAGCAGTTCCCCCCCTAGCGGGGGGGACTACCCAGAGACCCAGTACTTC.

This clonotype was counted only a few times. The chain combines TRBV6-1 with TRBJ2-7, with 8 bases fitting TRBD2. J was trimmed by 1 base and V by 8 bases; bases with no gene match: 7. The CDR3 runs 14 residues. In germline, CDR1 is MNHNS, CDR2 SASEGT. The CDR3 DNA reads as TGTGCCAGCGCCGCAAGCGGGGGATCCTACGAGCAGTACTTC. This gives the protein CASAASGGSYEQYF.

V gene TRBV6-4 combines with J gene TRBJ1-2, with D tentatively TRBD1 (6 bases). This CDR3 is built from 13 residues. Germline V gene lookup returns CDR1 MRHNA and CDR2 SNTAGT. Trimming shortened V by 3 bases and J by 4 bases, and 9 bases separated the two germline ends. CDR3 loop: CASSETGGYGYTF. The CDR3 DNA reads TGTGCCAGCAGTGAGACAGGAGGCTATGGCTACACCTTC.

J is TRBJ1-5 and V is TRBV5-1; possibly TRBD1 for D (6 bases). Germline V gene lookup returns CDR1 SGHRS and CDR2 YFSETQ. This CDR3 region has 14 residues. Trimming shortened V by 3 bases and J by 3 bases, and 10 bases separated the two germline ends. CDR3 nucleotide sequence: TGCGCCAGCAGCTCAGGACAGTACAATCAGCCCCAGCATTTT. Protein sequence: CASSSGQYNQPQHF.

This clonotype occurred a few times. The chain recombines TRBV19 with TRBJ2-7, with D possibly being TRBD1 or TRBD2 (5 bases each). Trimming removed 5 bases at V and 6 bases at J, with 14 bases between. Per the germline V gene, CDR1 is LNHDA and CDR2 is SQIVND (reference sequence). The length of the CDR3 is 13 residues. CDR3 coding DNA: TGTGCCAGTAGTTCCCATTGGGGGAGCGAGCAGTACTTC. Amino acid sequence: CASSSHWGSEQYF.

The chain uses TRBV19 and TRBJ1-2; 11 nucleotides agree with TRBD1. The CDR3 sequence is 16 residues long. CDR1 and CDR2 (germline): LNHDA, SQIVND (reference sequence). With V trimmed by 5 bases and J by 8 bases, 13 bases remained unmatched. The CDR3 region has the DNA TGTGCCAGTAGTGCCGGGACAGGGGGACTGTTAGGAGGCTACACCTTC. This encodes CASSAGTGGLLGGYTF.

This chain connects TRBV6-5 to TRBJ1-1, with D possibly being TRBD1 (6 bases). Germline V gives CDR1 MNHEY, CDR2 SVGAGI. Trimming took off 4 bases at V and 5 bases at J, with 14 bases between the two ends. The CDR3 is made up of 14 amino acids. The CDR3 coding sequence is TGTGCCAGCAGTTTTAACAGGGTGGAAACTGAAGCTTTCTTT. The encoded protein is CASSFNRVETEAFF.

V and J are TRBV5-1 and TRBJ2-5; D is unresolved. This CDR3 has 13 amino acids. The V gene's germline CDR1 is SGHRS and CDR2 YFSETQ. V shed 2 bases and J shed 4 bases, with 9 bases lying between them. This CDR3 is CASSLTPLETQYF. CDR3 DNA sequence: TGCGCCAGCAGCTTAACCCCCCTAGAGACCCAGTACTTC.

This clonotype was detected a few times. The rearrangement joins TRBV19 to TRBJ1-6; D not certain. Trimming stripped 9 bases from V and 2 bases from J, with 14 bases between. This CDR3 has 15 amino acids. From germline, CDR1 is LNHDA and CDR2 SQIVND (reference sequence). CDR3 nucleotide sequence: TGTGCCAGCCGCCTCGACATAGCCTATAATTCACCCCTCCACTTT. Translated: CASRLDIAYNSPLHF.

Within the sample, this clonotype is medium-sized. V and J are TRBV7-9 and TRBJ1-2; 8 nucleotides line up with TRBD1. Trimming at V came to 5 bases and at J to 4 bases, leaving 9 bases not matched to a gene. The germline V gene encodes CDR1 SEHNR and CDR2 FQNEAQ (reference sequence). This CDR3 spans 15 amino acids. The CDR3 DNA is TGTGCCAGCAGCATACAGGGGGTCACAGGCTATGGCTACACCTTC. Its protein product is CASSIQGVTGYGYTF.

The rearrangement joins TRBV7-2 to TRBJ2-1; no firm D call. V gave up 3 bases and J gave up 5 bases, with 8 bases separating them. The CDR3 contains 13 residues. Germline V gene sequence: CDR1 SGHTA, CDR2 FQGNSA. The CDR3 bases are TGTGCCAGCAGCTTCTATAAGGACAATGAGCAGTTCTTC. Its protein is CASSFYKDNEQFF.

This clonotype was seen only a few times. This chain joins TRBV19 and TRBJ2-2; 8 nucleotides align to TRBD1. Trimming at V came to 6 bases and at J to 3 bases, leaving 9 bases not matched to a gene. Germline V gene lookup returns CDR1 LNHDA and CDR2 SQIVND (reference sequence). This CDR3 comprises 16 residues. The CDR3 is CASSNRDRPYTGELFF. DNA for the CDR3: TGTGCCAGTAGCAACCGGGACAGGCCTTACACCGGGGAGCTGTTTTTT.

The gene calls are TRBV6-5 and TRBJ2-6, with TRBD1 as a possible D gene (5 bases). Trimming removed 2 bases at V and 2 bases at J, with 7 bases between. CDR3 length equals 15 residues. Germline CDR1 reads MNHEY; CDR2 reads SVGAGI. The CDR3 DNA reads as TGTGCCAGCAGTTACGACAGCGCTGGGGCCAACGTCCTGACTTTC. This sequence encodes CASSYDSAGANVLTF.

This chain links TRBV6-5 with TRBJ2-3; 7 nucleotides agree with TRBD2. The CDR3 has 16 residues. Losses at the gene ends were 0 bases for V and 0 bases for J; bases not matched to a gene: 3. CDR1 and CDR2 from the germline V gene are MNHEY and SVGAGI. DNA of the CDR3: TGTGCCAGCAGTTACTCTTTGCGGGGGAGCACAGATACGCAGTATTTT. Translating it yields CASSYSLRGSTDTQYF.

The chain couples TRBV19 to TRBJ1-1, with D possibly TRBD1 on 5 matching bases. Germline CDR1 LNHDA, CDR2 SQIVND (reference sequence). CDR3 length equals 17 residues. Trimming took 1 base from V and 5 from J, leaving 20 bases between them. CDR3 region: CASSIAPDGAFKTEAFF. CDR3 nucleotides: TGTGCCAGTAGTATAGCCCCGGACGGGGCTTTTAAGACTGAAGCTTTCTTT.

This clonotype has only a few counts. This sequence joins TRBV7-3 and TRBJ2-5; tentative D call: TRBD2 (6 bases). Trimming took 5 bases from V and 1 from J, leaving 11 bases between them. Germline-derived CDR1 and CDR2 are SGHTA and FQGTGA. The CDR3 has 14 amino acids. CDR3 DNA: TGTGCCAGCAGCCTAGGAGGGCTCCAAGAGACCCAGTACTTC. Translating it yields CASSLGGLQETQYF.

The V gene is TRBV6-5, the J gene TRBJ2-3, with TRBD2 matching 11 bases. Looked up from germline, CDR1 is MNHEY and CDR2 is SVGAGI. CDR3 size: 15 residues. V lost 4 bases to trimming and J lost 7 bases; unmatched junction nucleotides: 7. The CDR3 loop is CASSSRLAGLNTQYF. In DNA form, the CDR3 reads TGTGCCAGCAGTTCTAGACTAGCGGGGTTGAATACGCAGTATTTT.

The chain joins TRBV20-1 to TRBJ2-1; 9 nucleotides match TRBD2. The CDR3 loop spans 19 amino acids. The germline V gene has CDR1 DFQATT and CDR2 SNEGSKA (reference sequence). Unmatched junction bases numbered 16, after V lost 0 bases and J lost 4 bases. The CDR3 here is CSARDLMGGLTSGYNEQFF. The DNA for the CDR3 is TGCAGTGCTAGAGATCTAATGGGAGGTTTGACTAGCGGATACAATGAGCAGTTCTTC.

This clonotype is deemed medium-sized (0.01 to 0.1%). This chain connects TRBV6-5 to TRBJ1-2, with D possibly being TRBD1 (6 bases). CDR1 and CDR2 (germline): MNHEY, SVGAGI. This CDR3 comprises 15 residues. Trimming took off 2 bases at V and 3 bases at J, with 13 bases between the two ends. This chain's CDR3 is CASSYMIGQHYGYTF. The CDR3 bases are TGTGCCAGCAGTTACATGATAGGACAGCACTATGGCTACACCTTC.

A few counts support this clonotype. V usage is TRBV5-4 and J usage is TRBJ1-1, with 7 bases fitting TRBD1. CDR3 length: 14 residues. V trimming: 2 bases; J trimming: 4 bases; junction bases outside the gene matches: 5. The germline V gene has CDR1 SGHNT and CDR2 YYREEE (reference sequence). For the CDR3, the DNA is TGTGCCAGCAGCTTAGGACAGGTTGGCACTGAAGCTTTCTTT. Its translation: CASSLGQVGTEAFF.

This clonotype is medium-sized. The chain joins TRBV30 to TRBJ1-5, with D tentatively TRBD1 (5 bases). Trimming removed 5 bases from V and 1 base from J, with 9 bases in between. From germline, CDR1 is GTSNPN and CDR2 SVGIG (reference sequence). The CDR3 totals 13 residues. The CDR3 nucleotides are TGTGCCTGGGGGGGTGGGAGCAATCAGCCCCAGCATTTT. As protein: CAWGGGSNQPQHF. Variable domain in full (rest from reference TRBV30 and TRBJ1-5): SQTIHQWPATLVQPVGSPLSLECTVEGTSNPNLYWYRQAAGRGLQLLFYSVGIGQISSEVPQNLSASRPQDRQFILSSKKLLLSDSGFYLCAWGGGSNQPQHFGDGTRLSIL.

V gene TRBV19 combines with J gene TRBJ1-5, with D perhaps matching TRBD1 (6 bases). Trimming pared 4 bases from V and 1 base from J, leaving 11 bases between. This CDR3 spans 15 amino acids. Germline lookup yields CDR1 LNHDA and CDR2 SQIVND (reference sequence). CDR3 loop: CASSTVRGSNQPQHF. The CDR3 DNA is TGTGCCAGTAGTACTGTCAGGGGAAGCAATCAGCCCCAGCATTTT.

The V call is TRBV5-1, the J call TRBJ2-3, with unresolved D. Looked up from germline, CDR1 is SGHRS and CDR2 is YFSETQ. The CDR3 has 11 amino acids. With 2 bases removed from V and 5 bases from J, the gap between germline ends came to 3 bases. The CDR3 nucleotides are TGCGCCAGCAGCTTAGAAGATACGCAGTATTTT. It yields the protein CASSLEDTQYF.

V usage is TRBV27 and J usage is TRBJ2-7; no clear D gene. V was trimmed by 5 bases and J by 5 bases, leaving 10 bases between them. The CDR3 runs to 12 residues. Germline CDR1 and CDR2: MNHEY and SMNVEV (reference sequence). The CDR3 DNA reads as TGTGCCAGCAGTCAGGTCGGGCACGAGCAGTACTTC. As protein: CASSQVGHEQYF.

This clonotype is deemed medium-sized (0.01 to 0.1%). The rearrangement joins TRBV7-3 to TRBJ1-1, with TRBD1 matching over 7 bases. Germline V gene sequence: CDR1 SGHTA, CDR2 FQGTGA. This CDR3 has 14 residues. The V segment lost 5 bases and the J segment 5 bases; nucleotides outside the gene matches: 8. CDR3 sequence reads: CASSQGGGLTEAFF. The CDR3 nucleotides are TGTGCCAGCAGCCAAGGGGGCGGGTTGACTGAAGCTTTCTTT.

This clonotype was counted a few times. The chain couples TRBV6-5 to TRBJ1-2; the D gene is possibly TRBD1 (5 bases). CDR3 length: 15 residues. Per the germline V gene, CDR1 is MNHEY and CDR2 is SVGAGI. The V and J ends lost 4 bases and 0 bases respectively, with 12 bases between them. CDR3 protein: CASSFDSKANYGYTF. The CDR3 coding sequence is TGTGCCAGCAGTTTTGACAGCAAAGCTAACTATGGCTACACCTTC.

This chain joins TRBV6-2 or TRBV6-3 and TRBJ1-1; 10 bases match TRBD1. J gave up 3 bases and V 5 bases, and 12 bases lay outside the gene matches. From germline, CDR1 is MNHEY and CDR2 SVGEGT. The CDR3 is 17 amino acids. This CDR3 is CASSPPWGQGRYTEAFF. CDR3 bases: TGTGCCAGCAGTCCACCGTGGGGACAGGGGAGGTACACTGAAGCTTTCTTT.

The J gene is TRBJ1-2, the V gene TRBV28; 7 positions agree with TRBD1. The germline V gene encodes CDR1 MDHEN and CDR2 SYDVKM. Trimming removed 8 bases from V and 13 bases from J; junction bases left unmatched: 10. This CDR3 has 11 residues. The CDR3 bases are TGTGCCAGCTATGATGCACAGGGGTGCACCTTC. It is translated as CASYDAQGCTF.

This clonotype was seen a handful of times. Here the CDR3 reads CASSSKADYGYTF. CDR3 in DNA: TGCGCCAGCAGTTCAAAGGCGGACTATGGCTACACCTTC. The V and J genes are TRBV23-1 and TRBJ1-2; no clear D. TRBV23-1 is filed as an ORF, its function uncertain. The CDR3 contains 13 residues. Trimming removed 5 bases from V and 3 bases from J, with 10 bases in between.

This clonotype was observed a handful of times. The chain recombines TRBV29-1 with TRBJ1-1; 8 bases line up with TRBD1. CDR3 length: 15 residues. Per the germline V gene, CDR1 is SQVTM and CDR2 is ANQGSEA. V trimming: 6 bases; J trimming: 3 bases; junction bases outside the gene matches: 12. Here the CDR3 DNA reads TGCAGCGTCGACCCACCGACAGGGGTTCACACTGAAGCTTTCTTT. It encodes CSVDPPTGVHTEAFF. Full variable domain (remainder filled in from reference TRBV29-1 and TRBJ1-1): SAVISQKPSRDICQRGTSLTIQCQVDSQVTMMFWYRQQPGQSLTLIATANQGSEATYESGFVIDKFPISRPNLTFSTLTVSNMSPEDSSIYLCSVDPPTGVHTEAFFGQGTRLTVV.